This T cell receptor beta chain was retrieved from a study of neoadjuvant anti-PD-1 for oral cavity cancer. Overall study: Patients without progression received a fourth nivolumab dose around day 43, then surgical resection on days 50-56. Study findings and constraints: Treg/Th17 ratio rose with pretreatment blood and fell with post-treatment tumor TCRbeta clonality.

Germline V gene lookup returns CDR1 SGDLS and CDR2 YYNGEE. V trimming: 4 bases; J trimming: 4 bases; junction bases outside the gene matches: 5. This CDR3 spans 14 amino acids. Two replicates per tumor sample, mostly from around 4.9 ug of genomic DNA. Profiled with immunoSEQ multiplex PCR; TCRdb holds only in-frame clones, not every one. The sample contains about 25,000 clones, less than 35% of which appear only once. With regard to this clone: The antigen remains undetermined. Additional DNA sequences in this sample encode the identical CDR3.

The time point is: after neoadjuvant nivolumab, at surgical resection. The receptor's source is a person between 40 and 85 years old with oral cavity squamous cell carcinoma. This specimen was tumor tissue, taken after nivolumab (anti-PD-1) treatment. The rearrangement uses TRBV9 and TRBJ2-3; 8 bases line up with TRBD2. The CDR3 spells CASSPGGGPDTQYF. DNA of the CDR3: TGTGCCAGCAGCCCGGGAGGGGGACCAGATACGCAGTATTTT.